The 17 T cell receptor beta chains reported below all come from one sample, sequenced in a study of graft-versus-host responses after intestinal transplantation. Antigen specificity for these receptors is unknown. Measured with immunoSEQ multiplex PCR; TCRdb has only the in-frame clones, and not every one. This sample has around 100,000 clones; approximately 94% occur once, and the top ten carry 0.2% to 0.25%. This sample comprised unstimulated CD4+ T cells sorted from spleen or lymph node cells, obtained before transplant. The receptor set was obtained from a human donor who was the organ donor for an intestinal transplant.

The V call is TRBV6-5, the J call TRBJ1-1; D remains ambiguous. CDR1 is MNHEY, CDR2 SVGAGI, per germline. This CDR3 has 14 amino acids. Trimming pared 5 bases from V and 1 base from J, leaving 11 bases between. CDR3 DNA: TGTGCCAGCAGTACCCGGAAGGAGAACACTGAAGCTTTCTTT. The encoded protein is CASSTRKENTEAFF.

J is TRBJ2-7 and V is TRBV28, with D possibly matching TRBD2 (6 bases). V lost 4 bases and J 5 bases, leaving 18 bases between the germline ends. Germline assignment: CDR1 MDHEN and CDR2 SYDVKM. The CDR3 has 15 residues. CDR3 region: CASSSLVAVRDEQYF. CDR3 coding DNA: TGTGCCAGCAGTTCTCTGGTAGCGGTAAGGGACGAGCAGTACTTC.

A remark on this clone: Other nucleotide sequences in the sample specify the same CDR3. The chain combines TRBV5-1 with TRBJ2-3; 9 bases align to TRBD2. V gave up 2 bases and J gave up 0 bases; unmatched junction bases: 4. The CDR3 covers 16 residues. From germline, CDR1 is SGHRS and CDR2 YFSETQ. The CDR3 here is CASSLAGGLSTDTQYF. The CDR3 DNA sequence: TGCGCCAGCAGCTTAGCGGGAGGTCTTAGCACAGATACGCAGTATTTT.

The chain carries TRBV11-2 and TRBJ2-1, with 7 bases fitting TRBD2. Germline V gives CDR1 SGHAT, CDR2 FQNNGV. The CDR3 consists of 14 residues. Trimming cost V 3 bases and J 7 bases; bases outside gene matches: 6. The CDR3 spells CASSFVTGGNEQFF. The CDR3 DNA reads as TGTGCCAGCAGCTTTGTGACCGGGGGGAATGAGCAGTTCTTC.

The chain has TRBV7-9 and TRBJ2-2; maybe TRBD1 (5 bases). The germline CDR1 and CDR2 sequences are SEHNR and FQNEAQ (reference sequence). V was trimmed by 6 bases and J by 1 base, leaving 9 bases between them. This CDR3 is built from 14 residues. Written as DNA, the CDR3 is TGTGCCAGCAGACAGGCCGAGAACACCGGGGAGCTGTTTTTT. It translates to CASRQAENTGELFF.

The CDR3 is CASSHHTQVQETQYF. In DNA form, the CDR3 reads TGTGCCAGCAGCCATCATACCCAGGTACAAGAGACCCAGTACTTC. This sequence joins TRBV7-9 and TRBJ2-5, with D uncertain. V lost 5 bases and J 2 bases, leaving 15 bases between the germline ends. Germline V gene data show CDR1 as SEHNR and CDR2 as FQNEAQ (reference sequence). The CDR3 sequence is 15 residues long.

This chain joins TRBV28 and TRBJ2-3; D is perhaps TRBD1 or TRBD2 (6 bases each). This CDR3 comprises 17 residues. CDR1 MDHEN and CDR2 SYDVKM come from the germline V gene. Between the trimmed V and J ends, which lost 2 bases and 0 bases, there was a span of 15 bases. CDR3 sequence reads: CASSLDLGGLSTDTQYF. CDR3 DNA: TGTGCCAGCAGTTTAGATCTGGGGGGCCTTAGCACAGATACGCAGTATTTT. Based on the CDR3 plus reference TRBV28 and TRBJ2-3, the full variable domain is DVKVTQSSRYLVKRTGEKVFLECVQDMDHENMFWYRQDPGLGLRLIYFSYDVKMKEKGDIPEGYSVSREKKERFSLILESASTNQTSMYLCASSLDLGGLSTDTQYFGPGTRLTVL.

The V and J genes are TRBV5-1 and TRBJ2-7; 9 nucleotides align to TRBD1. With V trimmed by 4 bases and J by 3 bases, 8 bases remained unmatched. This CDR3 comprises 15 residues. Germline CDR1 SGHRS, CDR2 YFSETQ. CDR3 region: CASSTMTGGVYEQYF. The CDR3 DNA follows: TGCGCCAGCAGCACAATGACAGGGGGGGTCTACGAGCAGTACTTC. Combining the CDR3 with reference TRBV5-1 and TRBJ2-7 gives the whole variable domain KAGVTQTPRYLIKTRGQQVTLSCSPISGHRSVSWYQQTPGQGLQFLFEYFSETQRNKGNFPGRFSGRQFSNSRSEMNVSTLELGDSALYLCASSTMTGGVYEQYFGPGTRLTVT.

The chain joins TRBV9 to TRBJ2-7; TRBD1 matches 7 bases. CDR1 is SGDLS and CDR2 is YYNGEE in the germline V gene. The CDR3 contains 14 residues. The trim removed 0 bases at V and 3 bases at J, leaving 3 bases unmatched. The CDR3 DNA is TGTGCCAGCAGCGTAGGGACAGGCCACTACGAGCAGTACTTC. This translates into CASSVGTGHYEQYF.

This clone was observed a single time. CDR3 in amino acids: CASSYRATLTNQPQHF. The CDR3 coding sequence is TGTGCCAGCAGTTACCGGGCAACCCTCACTAATCAGCCCCAGCATTTT. This rearrangement joins TRBV6-6 to TRBJ1-5; D unclear. Germline V gene lookup returns CDR1 MNHNY and CDR2 SVGAGI (reference sequence). Trimming removed 2 bases at V and 4 bases at J, with 15 bases between. This CDR3 region has 16 residues.

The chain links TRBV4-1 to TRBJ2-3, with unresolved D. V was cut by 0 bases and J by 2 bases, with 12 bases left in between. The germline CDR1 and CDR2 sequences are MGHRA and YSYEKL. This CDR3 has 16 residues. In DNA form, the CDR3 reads TGCGCCAGCAGCCAAGAATGGAGACCCCCCACAGATACGCAGTATTTT. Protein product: CASSQEWRPPTDTQYF.

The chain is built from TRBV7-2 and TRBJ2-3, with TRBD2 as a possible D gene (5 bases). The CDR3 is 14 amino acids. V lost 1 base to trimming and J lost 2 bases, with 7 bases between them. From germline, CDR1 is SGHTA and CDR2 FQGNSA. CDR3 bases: TGTGCCAGCAGCTTAGGCGGGCCCACAGATACGCAGTATTTT. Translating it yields CASSLGGPTDTQYF. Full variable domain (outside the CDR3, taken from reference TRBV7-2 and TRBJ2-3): GAGVSQSPSNKVTEKGKDVELRCDPISGHTALYWYRQSLGQGLEFLIYFQGNSAPDKSGLPSDRFSAERTGGSVSTLTIQRTQQEDSAVYLCASSLGGPTDTQYFGPGTRLTVL.

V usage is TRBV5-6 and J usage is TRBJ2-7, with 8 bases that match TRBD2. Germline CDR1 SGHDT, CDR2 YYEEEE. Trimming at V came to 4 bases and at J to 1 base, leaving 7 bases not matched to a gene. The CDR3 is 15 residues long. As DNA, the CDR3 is TGTGCCAGCAGCCCGGGAGGGGGGCTATCCTACGAGCAGTACTTC. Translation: CASSPGGGLSYEQYF.

The CDR3 spells CASSLDRSTGELFF. The CDR3 nucleotides read TGTGCCAGCAGCTTGGACAGGTCCACCGGGGAGCTGTTTTTT. V usage is TRBV7-6 and J usage is TRBJ2-2, with 7 bases matching TRBD1. The germline gives CDR1 SGHVS, CDR2 FNYEAQ. Trimming took 3 bases from V and 4 from J; bases not matched to a gene: 2. This CDR3 region has 14 residues.

CDR3 amino acids: CASSYSGGDSPLHF. In DNA form, the CDR3 reads TGTGCCAGCAGTTACTCGGGCGGAGATTCACCCCTCCACTTT. The J gene is TRBJ1-6, the V gene TRBV6-5; D uncertain. Germline CDR1 reads MNHEY; CDR2 reads SVGAGI. The CDR3 is 14 residues long. The V end lost 0 bases, the J end lost 8 bases, and 8 bases lay between the germline ends.

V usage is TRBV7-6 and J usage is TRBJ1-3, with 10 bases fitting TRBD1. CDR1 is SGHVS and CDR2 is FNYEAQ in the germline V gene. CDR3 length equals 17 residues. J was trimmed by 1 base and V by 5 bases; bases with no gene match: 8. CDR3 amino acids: CASSLRQGASSGNTIYF. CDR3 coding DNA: TGTGCCAGCAGCCTTAGACAGGGGGCCTCGTCTGGAAACACCATATATTTT.

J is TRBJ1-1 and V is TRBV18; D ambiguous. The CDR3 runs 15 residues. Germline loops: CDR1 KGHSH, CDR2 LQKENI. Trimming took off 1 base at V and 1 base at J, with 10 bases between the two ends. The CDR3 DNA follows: TGTGCCAGCTCACCACGGGTCCAGTCGAACACTGAAGCTTTCTTT. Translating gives CASSPRVQSNTEAFF.